This T cell receptor beta chain emerged from a study of blood T cell repertoires in COVID-19. Study at large: Samples came from the United States, Italy and Spain, spanning acute and convalescent COVID-19. In each case, the material was cDNA or gDNA derived from T cells, B-cell-depleted T cells, or PBMCs.

Germline V gene lookup returns CDR1 LGHDT and CDR2 YNNKEL (reference sequence). Between the trimmed V and J ends, which lost 4 bases and 1 base, there was a span of 7 bases. This CDR3 comprises 13 residues. TCRdb's copy holds only in-frame clones and misses some; the assay was immunoSEQ multiplex PCR. The sample includes about 160,000 clones, approximately 90% of them seen just once. The chain employs TRBV3-1 (or the pseudogene TRBV3-2) and TRBJ1-2, with no clear D. The clonotype originates from a woman aged 40 to 55 who had been exposed to COVID-19. Sequences were obtained from PBMCs or T cells enriched from blood (not recorded which). The CDR3 protein is CASSRGVNYGYTF. The CDR3 DNA sequence: TGTGCCAGCAGCCGGGGAGTTAACTATGGCTACACCTTC.